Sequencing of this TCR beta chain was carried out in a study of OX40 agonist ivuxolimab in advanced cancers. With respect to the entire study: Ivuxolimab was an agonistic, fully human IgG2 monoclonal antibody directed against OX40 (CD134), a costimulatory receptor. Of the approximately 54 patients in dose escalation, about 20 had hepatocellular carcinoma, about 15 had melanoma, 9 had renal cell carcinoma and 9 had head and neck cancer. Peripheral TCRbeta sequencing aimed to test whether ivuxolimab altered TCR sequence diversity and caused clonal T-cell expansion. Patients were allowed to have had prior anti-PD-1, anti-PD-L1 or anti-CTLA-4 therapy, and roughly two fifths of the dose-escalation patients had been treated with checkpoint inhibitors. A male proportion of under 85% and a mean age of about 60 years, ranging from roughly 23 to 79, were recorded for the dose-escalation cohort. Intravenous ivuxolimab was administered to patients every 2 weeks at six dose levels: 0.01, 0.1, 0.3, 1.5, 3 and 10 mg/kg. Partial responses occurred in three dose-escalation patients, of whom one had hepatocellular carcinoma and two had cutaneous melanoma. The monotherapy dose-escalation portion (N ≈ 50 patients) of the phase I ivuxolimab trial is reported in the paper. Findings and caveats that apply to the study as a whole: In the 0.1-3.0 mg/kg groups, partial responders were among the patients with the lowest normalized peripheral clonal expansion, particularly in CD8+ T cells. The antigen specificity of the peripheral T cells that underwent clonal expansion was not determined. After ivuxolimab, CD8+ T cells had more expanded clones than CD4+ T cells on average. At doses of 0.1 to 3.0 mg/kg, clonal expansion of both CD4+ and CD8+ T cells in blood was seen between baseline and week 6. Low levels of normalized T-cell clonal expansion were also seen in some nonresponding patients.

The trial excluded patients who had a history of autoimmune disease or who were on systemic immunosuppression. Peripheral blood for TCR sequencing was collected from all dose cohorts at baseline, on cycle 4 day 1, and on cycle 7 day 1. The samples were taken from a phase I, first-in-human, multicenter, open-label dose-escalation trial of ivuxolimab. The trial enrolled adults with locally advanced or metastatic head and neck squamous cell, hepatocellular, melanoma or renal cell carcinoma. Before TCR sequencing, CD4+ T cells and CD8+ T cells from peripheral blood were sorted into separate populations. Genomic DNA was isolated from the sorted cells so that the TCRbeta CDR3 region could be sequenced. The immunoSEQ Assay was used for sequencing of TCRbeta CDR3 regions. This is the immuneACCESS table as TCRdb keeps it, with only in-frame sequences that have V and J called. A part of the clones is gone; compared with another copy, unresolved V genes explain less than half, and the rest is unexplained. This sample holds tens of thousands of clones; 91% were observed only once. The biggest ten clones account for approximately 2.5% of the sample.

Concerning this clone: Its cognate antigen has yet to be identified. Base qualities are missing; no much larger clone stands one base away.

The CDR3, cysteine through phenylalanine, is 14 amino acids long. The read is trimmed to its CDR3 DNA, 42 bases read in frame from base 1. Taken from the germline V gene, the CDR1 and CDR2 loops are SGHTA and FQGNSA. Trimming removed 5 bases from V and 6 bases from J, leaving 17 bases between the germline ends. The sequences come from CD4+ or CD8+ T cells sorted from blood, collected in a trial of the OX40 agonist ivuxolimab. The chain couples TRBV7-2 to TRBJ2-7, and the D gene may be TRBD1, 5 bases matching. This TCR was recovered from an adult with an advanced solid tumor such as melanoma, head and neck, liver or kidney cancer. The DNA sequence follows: TGTGCCAGCAGCCCCTTTCAAGCAGGGCGCGAGCAGTACTTC. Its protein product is CASSPFQAGREQYF.